This T cell receptor (beta chain) is drawn from a study of cytomegalovirus exposure and HLA in healthy donors. Turning to the study itself: From donors who were HLA-typed, an early data release held approximately 84 million unique TCRs. Study-level points and caveats: A few chains linked to CMV were shown in vitro to be specific for CMV antigens. Presence/absence analyses took donor sequencing depth as roughly uniform. A link between a missense DCLRE1C variant and TCR beta V- and J-gene trimming emerged from a later analysis.

This CDR3 region has 14 residues. V lost 2 bases and J 0 bases, leaving 8 bases between the germline ends. From germline, CDR1 is SGHNT and CDR2 YENEEA. Comment on this clone: Its target is not known.

The PCR ran on 60 Vbeta and 13 Jbeta primers. Using immunoSEQ multiplex PCR, the repertoire was profiled, and TCRdb retains in-frame clones only, with some absent. Seen here are more than 110,000 clones, around 77% observed once, and the top ten hold roughly 2%. The TCR sequence derives from a man under 40 in good health and CMV-seronegative. The sequencing input was PBMCs. The genes are TRBV11-3 and TRBJ2-7, with a possible D match to TRBD1 (6 bases). This chain's CDR3 is CASSLNRASYEQYF. In nucleotides, the CDR3 is TGTGCCAGCAGCTTAAACAGGGCCTCCTACGAGCAGTACTTC. Together with reference TRBV11-3 and TRBJ2-7, the CDR3 gives the full variable domain: EAGVVQSPRYKIIEKKQPVAFWCNPISGHNTLYWYLQNLGQGPELLIRYENEEAVDDSQLPKDRFSAERLKGVDSTLKIQPAELGDSAVYLCASSLNRASYEQYFGPGTRLTVT.